This note documents a single TCR beta chain sequence. Its antigen is undetermined. The data stem from a study of cytomegalovirus exposure and HLA in healthy donors. Regarding the study as a whole: Reports indicate that TCR beta sequences accurately predicted the HLA-A and HLA-B alleles of most subjects. Most TCR sequences were rare, but some public TCRs occurred in many donors. In vitro data verified a few CMV-associated chains as specific for CMV antigens.

Primers: 60 Vbeta forward and 13 Jbeta reverse. Produced via immunoSEQ multiplex PCR; TCRdb's table is partial and in-frame only. The top ten clones hold less than 9% of a sample with under 200,000 clones, about 77% of them seen once. The ends were cut back, 1 base at V and 1 base at J, with 16 bases in the middle. The CDR3 has 17 residues. CDR1 SGHAT and CDR2 FQNNGV come from the germline V gene. Source material: PBMCs. This chain joins TRBV11-2 and TRBJ2-5, with a possible D match to TRBD1 (5 bases). This receptor was identified in a male donor in good health and CMV-seropositive. The CDR3 region has the DNA TGTGCCAGCAGCTTAGTTGGGGCCATAGGAACCCAAGAGACCCAGTACTTC. It translates to CASSLVGAIGTQETQYF. Full variable domain (outside the CDR3, taken from reference TRBV11-2 and TRBJ2-5): EAGVAQSPRYKIIEKRQSVAFWCNPISGHATLYWYQQILGQGPKLLIQFQNNGVVDDSQLPKDRFSAERLKGVDSTLKIQPAKLEDSAVYLCASSLVGAIGTQETQYFGPGTRLLVL.